A selection of T cell receptor beta chains follows, all from one sample in a study of blood T cell repertoires in COVID-19. The repertoire was sequenced with immunoSEQ multiplex PCR; TCRdb's copy has only in-frame clones and lacks some. The sample records fewer than 300,000 clones, nearly 85% being singletons. The specimen was peripheral blood. The receptors were gathered from a human donor in a cohort sampled during active COVID-19. Each CDR3 is given with its conserved first and last residue. The D gene is left open where the match is weak. Rows may omit the clone size; those that give it use once, few, many or a size class.

size: NA
V: TRBV5-5
D: NA
J: TRBJ2-7
CDR3: CASSSQGRPYEQYF
DNA: TGTGCCAGCAGCTCCCAGGGGCGCCCCTACGAGCAGTACTTC

size: NA
V: TRBV6-5
D: TRBD2
J: TRBJ2-3
CDR3: CASKDSGTFADTQYF
DNA: TGTGCCAGCAAGGATAGCGGGACTTTCGCAGATACGCAGTATTTT

size: few
V: TRBV7-6
D: TRBD1
J: TRBJ1-1
CDR3: CASSFFEGQHTEAFF
DNA: TGTGCCAGCAGCTTTTTTGAGGGACAGCACACTGAAGCTTTCTTT

size: NA
V: TRBV28
D: TRBD2
J: TRBJ2-1
CDR3: CASSFLAGGNNEQFF
DNA: TGTGCCAGCAGTTTCCTAGCGGGGGGAAACAATGAGCAGTTCTTC

size: few
V: TRBV7-2
D: NA
J: TRBJ1-5
CDR3: CASSSQGRSNQPQHF
DNA: TGTGCCAGCAGCTCGCAGGGAAGGAGCAATCAGCCCCAGCATTTT

size: NA
V: TRBV3-1/TRBV3-2
D: TRBD1
J: TRBJ1-1
CDR3: CASSQQGARTEAFF
DNA: TGTGCCAGCAGCCAACAGGGGGCTCGTACTGAAGCTTTCTTT

size: few
V: TRBV19
D: TRBD1
J: TRBJ2-2
CDR3: CASSIGTGNTGELFF
DNA: TGTGCCAGTAGTATCGGGACAGGGAATACCGGGGAGCTGTTTTTT

size: NA
V: TRBV11-2
D: NA
J: TRBJ1-5
CDR3: CASSLGGDNQPQHF
DNA: TGTGCCAGCAGCTTAGGCGGGGACAATCAGCCCCAGCATTTT

size: NA
V: TRBV7-6
D: NA
J: TRBJ2-7
CDR3: CASSFSLNTSDYEQYF
DNA: TGTGCCAGCAGCTTCTCTTTGAACACATCCGACTACGAGCAGTACTTC

size: NA
V: TRBV19
D: TRBD2
J: TRBJ2-7
CDR3: CASSPRLAGDSYEQYF
DNA: TGTGCCAGTAGTCCCAGACTAGCGGGAGACTCCTACGAGCAGTACTTC

size: NA
V: TRBV5-1
D: TRBD2
J: TRBJ2-7
CDR3: CASSRETLAGGPFIPEQYF
DNA: TGCGCCAGCAGCAGAGAGACCCTAGCGGGAGGGCCGTTTATCCCCGAGCAGTACTTC

size: NA
V: TRBV10-3
D: NA
J: TRBJ2-2
CDR3: CATQSDSTPVTGELFF
DNA: TGTGCCACCCAGAGCGACAGCACTCCCGTCACCGGGGAGCTGTTTTTT

size: few
V: TRBV6-1
D: NA
J: TRBJ2-7
CDR3: CAVGQGTYEQYF
DNA: TGTGCCGTGGGGCAGGGTACCTACGAGCAGTACTTC

size: NA
V: TRBV7-2
D: NA
J: TRBJ2-2
CDR3: CASSLHPGTGELFF
DNA: TGTGCCAGCAGCTTACACCCGGGTACCGGGGAGCTGTTTTTT

size: NA
V: TRBV3-1/TRBV3-2
D: NA
J: TRBJ1-5
CDR3: CASSQGQAGHSNQPQHF
DNA: TGTGCCAGCAGCCAAGGGCAAGCGGGGCATAGCAATCAGCCCCAGCATTTT

size: NA
V: TRBV7-9
D: TRBD2
J: TRBJ2-3
CDR3: CASSVSGRAQDTQYF
DNA: TGTGCCAGCAGCGTTAGCGGGAGGGCCCAAGATACGCAGTATTTT

size: NA
V: TRBV10-3
D: TRBD2
J: TRBJ2-3
CDR3: CAISDSGSSSTDTQYF
DNA: TGTGCCATCAGTGACAGCGGGAGTTCTTCCACAGATACGCAGTATTTT

size: NA
V: TRBV5-1
D: TRBD2
J: TRBJ2-1
CDR3: CASSVQAGGNNEQFF
DNA: TGCGCCAGCAGCGTGCAAGCGGGGGGAAACAATGAGCAGTTCTTC

size: NA
V: TRBV5-1
D: NA
J: TRBJ2-5
CDR3: CASSPIPARGGETQYF
DNA: TGCGCCAGCAGCCCGATTCCCGCCAGGGGCGGGGAGACCCAGTACTTC

size: NA
V: TRBV6-5
D: TRBD1
J: TRBJ2-3
CDR3: CASSRTGGTPYF
DNA: TGTGCCAGCAGTCGGACAGGGGGCACTCCGTATTTT

size: NA
V: TRBV5-6
D: NA
J: TRBJ1-4
CDR3: CASSLVGQLGSNEKLFF
DNA: TGTGCCAGCAGCTTGGTTGGCCAGCTTGGGAGTAATGAAAAACTGTTTTTT

size: NA
V: TRBV29-1
D: NA
J: TRBJ1-3
CDR3: CSVQGIGSGNTIYF
DNA: TGCAGCGTTCAGGGGATTGGGTCTGGAAACACCATATATTTT

size: NA
V: TRBV7-8
D: TRBD1
J: TRBJ1-4
CDR3: CASSLGQGSYEKLFF
DNA: TGTGCCAGCAGCTTAGGACAGGGTAGTTATGAAAAACTGTTTTTT

size: NA
V: TRBV5-1
D: NA
J: TRBJ1-5
CDR3: CASSLGPNRVDQPQHF
DNA: TGCGCCAGCAGCTTGGGGCCAAACAGGGTGGATCAGCCCCAGCATTTT

size: NA
V: TRBV6-2/TRBV6-3
D: NA
J: TRBJ1-5
CDR3: CASSSRKEGPNQPQHF
DNA: TGTGCCAGCAGTTCGCGAAAGGAGGGGCCCAATCAGCCCCAGCATTTT

size: NA
V: TRBV6-5
D: TRBD2
J: TRBJ2-7
CDR3: CASRNKASGRGEQYF
DNA: TGTGCCAGCAGGAATAAGGCTAGCGGACGGGGGGAGCAGTACTTC

size: NA
V: TRBV28
D: TRBD1
J: TRBJ1-2
CDR3: CASTKDGQGIKARIYGYTF
DNA: TGTGCCAGCACTAAGGACGGACAGGGGATTAAAGCACGGATCTATGGCTACACCTTC

size: NA
V: TRBV10-3
D: TRBD1
J: TRBJ1-1
CDR3: CAVRDRTNTEAFF
DNA: TGTGCCGTTCGGGACAGGACGAACACTGAAGCTTTCTTT

size: NA
V: TRBV9
D: NA
J: TRBJ2-3
CDR3: CASSVGSGGRGDTQYF
DNA: TGTGCCAGCAGCGTAGGTTCGGGGGGCCGGGGAGATACGCAGTATTTT

size: NA
V: TRBV6-5
D: TRBD1
J: TRBJ1-6
CDR3: CASSLSGGANSPLHF
DNA: TGTGCCAGCAGCCTATCAGGGGGTGCGAATTCACCCCTCCACTTT

size: NA
V: TRBV3-1/TRBV3-2
D: TRBD2
J: TRBJ2-1
CDR3: CASSFLAGAINEQFF
DNA: TGTGCCAGCAGCTTTTTAGCGGGAGCCATCAATGAGCAGTTCTTC

size: NA
V: TRBV29-1
D: NA
J: TRBJ2-7
CDR3: CSVTGTITYEQYF
DNA: TGCAGCGTTACCGGGACAATCACCTACGAGCAGTACTTC

size: once
V: TRBV6-5
D: NA
J: TRBJ2-7
CDR3: CASKQEGEGEQYF
DNA: TGTGCCAGCAAACAAGAGGGGGAGGGGGAGCAGTACTTC

size: NA
V: TRBV18
D: TRBD1
J: TRBJ2-7
CDR3: CASSLDRVHEQYF
DNA: TGTGCCAGCTCACTAGACAGGGTCCACGAGCAGTACTTC

size: NA
V: TRBV7-2
D: NA
J: TRBJ1-2
CDR3: CASSLDYGAYGYTF
DNA: TGTGCCAGCAGCTTGGACTACGGGGCCTATGGCTACACCTTC

size: NA
V: TRBV4-2
D: TRBD1
J: TRBJ1-1
CDR3: CASSQAGGDTEAFF
DNA: TGTGCCAGCAGCCAAGCAGGGGGAGATACTGAAGCTTTCTTT

size: few
V: TRBV6-2/TRBV6-3
D: NA
J: TRBJ2-1
CDR3: CASSWDSSSYNEQFF
DNA: TGTGCCAGCAGTTGGGACTCGAGCTCCTACAATGAGCAGTTCTTC

size: few
V: TRBV2
D: NA
J: TRBJ1-1
CDR3: CASSGAGRTEAFF
DNA: TGTGCCAGCAGTGGCGCAGGGAGGACTGAAGCTTTCTTT

size: NA
V: TRBV29-1
D: NA
J: TRBJ1-2
CDR3: CSVEYYYGYTF
DNA: TGCAGCGTTGAGTATTACTATGGCTACACCTTC

size: few
V: TRBV4-1
D: NA
J: TRBJ1-4
CDR3: CASSLRGSGMDEKLFF
DNA: TGCGCCAGCAGCCTAAGAGGGTCCGGGATGGATGAAAAACTGTTTTTT

size: NA
V: TRBV18
D: TRBD2
J: TRBJ2-3
CDR3: CASSPSGRTGTDTQYF
DNA: TGTGCCAGCTCACCTAGCGGGAGAACCGGGACAGATACGCAGTATTTT

size: once
V: TRBV6-1
D: NA
J: TRBJ2-7
CDR3: CASSEGQTLSYEQYF
DNA: TGTGCCAGCAGTGAAGGGCAGACTCTCTCCTACGAGCAGTACTTC

size: once
V: TRBV18
D: NA
J: TRBJ2-7
CDR3: CASSPDAGSSYEQYF
DNA: TGTGCCAGCTCACCTGACGCGGGCAGCTCCTACGAGCAGTACTTC

size: once
V: TRBV28
D: TRBD1
J: TRBJ1-1
CDR3: CASYVRGIEAFF
DNA: TGTGCCAGTTACGTCAGGGGGATAGAAGCTTTCTTT

size: few
V: TRBV7-2
D: TRBD2
J: TRBJ2-3
CDR3: CASRDSGAGTDTQYF
DNA: TGTGCCAGCAGAGATAGCGGGGCGGGCACAGATACGCAGTATTTT

size: NA
V: TRBV19
D: TRBD1
J: TRBJ2-7
CDR3: CASRMKGAVHEQYF
DNA: TGTGCCAGTAGAATGAAGGGGGCCGTCCACGAGCAGTACTTC

size: few
V: TRBV7-2
D: TRBD2
J: TRBJ2-7
CDR3: CASSPSLLAGGRGQYF
DNA: TGTGCCAGCAGCCCTAGCTTACTAGCGGGAGGAAGGGGGCAGTACTTC

size: NA
V: TRBV9
D: NA
J: TRBJ1-5
CDR3: CASTLRSGWNQPQHF
DNA: TGTGCCAGCACCCTTCGGTCAGGGTGGAATCAGCCCCAGCATTTT

size: NA
V: TRBV29-1
D: NA
J: TRBJ2-7
CDR3: CSVAGDEQYF
DNA: TGCAGCGTTGCCGGGGACGAGCAGTACTTC

size: NA
V: TRBV2
D: TRBD1
J: TRBJ1-6
CDR3: CASSSKGMGRGNSPLHF
DNA: TGTGCCAGCAGTTCTAAAGGGATGGGCAGGGGGAATTCACCCCTCCACTTT

size: NA
V: TRBV19
D: TRBD1
J: TRBJ2-7
CDR3: CASSVGGQPDYEQYF
DNA: TGTGCCAGTAGTGTAGGGGGACAGCCAGACTACGAGCAGTACTTC